This TCR beta chain is from a study of T cell changes during pregnancy in multiple sclerosis. Repertoires were generated with immunoSEQ multiplex PCR, while TCRdb's copy carries only in-frame clones and drops some. The sample has approximately 40,000 clones, 92% seen once. The V gene's germline CDR1 is MDHEN and CDR2 SYDVKM. The CDR3 consists of 15 residues. Trimming removed 2 bases from V and 4 bases from J; junction bases left unmatched: 8. V usage is TRBV28 and J usage is TRBJ2-7; TRBD2 matches 7 bases. The sequencing used CD4+ T cells from peripheral blood mononuclear cells, collected before pregnancy. This clonotype was sampled from a female donor with multiple sclerosis, enrolled in a pregnancy study. CDR3 loop: CASSLRTSEMYEQYF. The CDR3 DNA is TGTGCCAGCAGTTTAAGAACTAGCGAGATGTACGAGCAGTACTTC.